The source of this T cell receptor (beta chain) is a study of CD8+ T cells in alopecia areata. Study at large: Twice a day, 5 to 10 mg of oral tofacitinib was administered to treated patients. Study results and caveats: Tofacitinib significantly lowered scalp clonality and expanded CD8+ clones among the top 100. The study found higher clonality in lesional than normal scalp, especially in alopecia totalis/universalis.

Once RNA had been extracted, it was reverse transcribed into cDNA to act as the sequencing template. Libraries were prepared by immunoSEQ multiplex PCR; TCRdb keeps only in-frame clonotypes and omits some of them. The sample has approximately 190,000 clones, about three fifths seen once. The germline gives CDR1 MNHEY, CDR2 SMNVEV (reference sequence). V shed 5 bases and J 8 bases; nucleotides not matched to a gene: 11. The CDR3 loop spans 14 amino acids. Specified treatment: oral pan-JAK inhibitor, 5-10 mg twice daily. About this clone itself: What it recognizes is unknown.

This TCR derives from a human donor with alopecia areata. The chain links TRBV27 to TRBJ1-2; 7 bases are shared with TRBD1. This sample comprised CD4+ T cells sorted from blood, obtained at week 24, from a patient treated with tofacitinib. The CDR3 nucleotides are TGTGCCAGCAGTCCGTTGGACAGGTTTGGCGGCTACACCTTC. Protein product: CASSPLDRFGGYTF.